Listed below are T cell receptor beta chains from one sample, sequenced in a study of tumor-infiltrating lymphocytes in primary liver carcinoma. TCRdb re-called the multiplex PCR reads with MiXCR, one entry per CDR3 protein. The data contain about 310,000 distinct CDR3 sequences, around three fifths of them singletons. Sequencing used peripheral blood. These receptors were taken from a woman younger than 45 with primary liver carcinoma and hepatitis B virus infection. The CDR3 runs from the conserved cysteine through the conserved F or W. D genes are given only for firm matches. Size is omitted from some rows. Given values are once, few, many or a class for expanded clones.

d_gene	v_gene	j_gene	abundance	CDR3aa	CDR3nt
TRBD1	TRBV6-2/TRBV6-3	TRBJ2-7	many	CASRGRDSPYEQYF	TGTGCCAGCAGGGGTAGGGACAGTCCCTACGAGCAGTACTTC
.	TRBV6-6	TRBJ2-7	.	CASSYLGGPSEQYF	TGTGCCAGCAGTTACTTGGGCGGCCCTTCCGAGCAGTACTTC
.	TRBV29-1	TRBJ1-1	many	CSAEDFPLNTEAFF	TGCAGCGCCGAAGACTTCCCTCTCAACACTGAAGCTTTCTTT
.	TRBV6-6	TRBJ2-2	.	CASSYLGGGAGNTGELFF	TGTGCCAGCAGTTACCTCGGGGGTGGGGCGGGTAACACCGGGGAGCTGTTTTTT
.	TRBV13	TRBJ2-7	many	CASSRTFSYEQYF	TGTGCCAGCAGCCGGACTTTTTCCTACGAGCAGTACTTC
TRBD2	TRBV2	TRBJ2-7	few	CASSREAGGPIEQYF	TGTGCCAGCAGCCGAGAGGCGGGAGGGCCTATCGAGCAGTACTTC
TRBD2	TRBV11-3	TRBJ2-5	once	CASSGTSGMTQYF	TGTGCCAGCAGCGGAACTAGCGGGATGACCCAATACTTC
.	TRBV5-4	TRBJ2-4	few	CASREQGGAKNIQYF	TGTGCCAGCAGGGAACAGGGTGGGGCCAAAAACATTCAGTACTTC
.	TRBV6-1	TRBJ2-2	many	CAISRDRTGELFF	TGTGCCATCAGCCGCGACCGCACCGGGGAGCTGTTTTTT
.	TRBV6-5	TRBJ2-6	.	CASRRGAFGANVLAF	TGTGCCAGCAGACGGGGTGCGTTTGGGGCCAACGTCCTGGCTTTC
.	TRBV10-2	TRBJ1-2	many	CATDPVGNNYGYTF	TGCGCCACCGACCCGGTGGGGAACAACTATGGCTACACCTTC
.	TRBV11-3	TRBJ2-1	.	CASSQSADWSHYNVQFF	TGTGCCAGCAGCCAGAGCGCGGACTGGTCGCACTACAATGTGCAGTTCTTC
TRBD1	TRBV6-2/TRBV6-3	TRBJ1-5	.	CASSKGTGFNQPPHF	TGTGCCAGCAGTAAAGGGACAGGGTTCAATCAGCCCCCGCATTTT
.	TRBV16	TRBJ2-3	.	CASSAKDTQYF	TGTGCCAGCAGCGCGAAAGATACGCAGTATTTT
TRBD2	TRBV5-4	TRBJ2-5	.	CASNLVGTSGRETQYF	TGTGCCAGCAACTTGGTAGGGACTAGCGGGAGGGAGACCCAGTACTTC
TRBD1	TRBV29-1	TRBJ2-5	.	CSVEGTGLGETQYF	TGCAGCGTTGAGGGGACAGGGCTGGGGGAGACCCAGTACTTC
TRBD1	TRBV12-3/TRBV12-4	TRBJ1-2	.	CASGLGPRGTVNYGYTF	TGTGCCAGTGGTTTAGGCCCACGTGGGACAGTGAACTATGGCTACACCTTC
.	TRBV5-1	TRBJ2-7	.	CANSPEGRSYEQYF	TGCGCCAACAGCCCGGAGGGCCGATCCTACGAGCAGTACTTC
.	TRBV28	TRBJ2-7	.	CASRKTVSGEQYF	TGTGCGAGCAGAAAGACAGTTTCGGGAGAGCAGTACTTC
.	TRBV5-5	TRBJ1-2	.	CASSMLVEGYTF	TGTGCCAGCAGCATGCTCGTGGAGGGCTACACCTTC
.	TRBV5-6	TRBJ2-3	.	CASSLRLNTDTQYF	TGTGCCAGCAGCTTGAGGCTTAACACAGATACGCAGTATTTT
TRBD1	TRBV7-8	TRBJ2-1	.	CASSVRDRDGNEQFF	TGTGCCAGCAGCGTCCGGGACAGGGATGGCAATGAGCAGTTCTTC
.	TRBV12-3/TRBV12-4	TRBJ1-2	few	CASSWGATGYTF	TGTGCCAGCAGTTGGGGGGCTACAGGCTACACCTTC
.	TRBV4-2	TRBJ2-2	.	CASSIYTGELFF	TGTGCCAGCAGCATCTACACCGGGGAGCTGTTTTTT
.	TRBV5-4	TRBJ2-6	once	CASSLDEGGSGANVLTF	TGTGCCAGCAGCTTAGACGAGGGGGGTTCTGGGGCCAACGTCCTGACTTTC
TRBD2	TRBV6-6	TRBJ2-3	few	CASSYGTSGSGRDTQYF	TGTGCCAGCAGTTACGGGACTAGCGGGAGTGGCAGAGATACGCAGTATTTT
.	TRBV29-1	TRBJ1-3	many	CSVLAPFSGNTIYF	TGCAGCGTTTTGGCCCCCTTCTCTGGAAACACCATATATTTT
.	TRBV7-9	TRBJ2-3	.	CASRYAGRDTQYF	TGTGCCAGCCGCTACGCAGGGAGGGATACGCAGTATTTT
.	TRBV30	TRBJ2-3	.	CAWSVPFLRADTQYF	TGTGCCTGGAGTGTTCCGTTCCTCAGAGCAGATACGCAGTATTTT
.	TRBV6-2/TRBV6-3	TRBJ2-7	many	CASSFGEAYEQYF	TGTGCCAGCAGTTTTGGGGAAGCCTACGAGCAGTACTTC
TRBD1	TRBV6-2/TRBV6-3	TRBJ1-5	.	CASSWTGQNQAQHF	TGTGCCAGTAGCTGGACAGGGCAAAATCAGGCCCAGCATTTT
TRBD1	TRBV14	TRBJ1-1	many	CASSQEDRDRAAEAFF	TGTGCCAGCAGCCAAGAGGACCGGGACAGGGCGGCTGAAGCTTTCTTT
.	TRBV12-3/TRBV12-4	TRBJ2-5	once	CASSTNPGSEESQYF	TGTGCCAGCAGCACCAACCCCGGTAGCGAAGAGAGCCAGTACTTC
.	TRBV7-9	TRBJ2-7	few	CASTDSGEQYF	TGTGCCAGCACCGACTCGGGCGAGCAGTATTTC
TRBD1	TRBV6-6	TRBJ2-1	.	CASSYSGTGYNAQFF	TGTGCCAGCAGTTACTCTGGGACAGGGTACAATGCGCAGTTCTTC
TRBD2	TRBV5-4	TRBJ2-2	.	CASSFTSGVTGELFF	TGTGCCAGCAGCTTTACTAGCGGTGTCACCGGGGAGCTGTTTTTT
TRBD2	TRBV7-8	TRBJ2-5	many	CASSVTSGRETQYF	TGTGCCAGCAGCGTGACTAGCGGGAGAGAGACCCAGTACTTC
TRBD2	TRBV11-2	TRBJ2-7	many	CASSLGGGSYEQYF	TGTGCCAGCAGCTTAGGCGGGGGATCGTACGAGCAGTACTTC
.	TRBV6-2/TRBV6-3	TRBJ1-4	few	CASSYLPGHSNEKLFF	TGTGCCAGCAGTTACTTACCGGGACACAGTAATGAAAAACTGTTTTTT
.	TRBV29-1	TRBJ1-1	.	CSVGSSNTEASF	TGCAGCGTTGGGTCGAGCAACACTGAAGCTTCCTTT
.	TRBV6-1	TRBJ2-2	once	CASSERGGANTGDLFF	TGTGCCAGCAGTGAACGTGGAGGAGCGAACACTGGGGACCTGTTTTTT
.	TRBV29-1	TRBJ2-5	many	CSVGGPAEETQYF	TGCAGCGTTGGGGGCCCAGCGGAAGAGACCCAGTACTTC
.	TRBV2	TRBJ2-3	.	CASKGGGTDTQYF	TGTGCCAGCAAGGGAGGTGGCACAGATACGCAGTATTTT
TRBD2	TRBV11-2	TRBJ2-4	.	CASSLVPLVAGNIQYF	TGTGCCAGCAGCTTAGTCCCCCTTGTAGCGGGGAACATTCAGTACTTC
TRBD2	TRBV6-2/TRBV6-3	TRBJ2-1	many	CASSFNGGSNEQFF	TGTGCCAGCAGTTTCAACGGGGGGAGCAATGAGCAGTTCTTC
TRBD2	TRBV6-5	TRBJ2-1	.	CASTPRTSHGYREQFF	TGTGCCAGCACACCACGGACTAGTCATGGTTACCGTGAGCAGTTCTTC
.	TRBV4-1	TRBJ1-1	few	CASSHPGTLNTEAFF	TGCGCCAGCAGCCACCCGGGAACATTGAACACTGAAGCTTTCTTT
.	TRBV11-2	TRBJ1-2	.	CASSLDLRRGCAKGYTF	TGTGCCAGCAGCTTAGATCTAAGGCGCGGGTGCGCTAAGGGCTACACCTTC
TRBD2	TRBV12-3/TRBV12-4	TRBJ2-3	.	CASSLSGRQYF	TGTGCCAGCAGTCTTAGCGGGAGGCAGTATTTT
TRBD2	TRBV7-9	TRBJ2-3	.	CASPPASGSPDTQYF	TGTGCCAGTCCCCCCGCTAGCGGGAGTCCAGATACGCAGTATTTT
.	TRBV6-6	TRBJ1-5	.	CASRKQGADTQHF	TGTGCCAGCAGAAAACAGGGCGCAGATACGCAGCATTTT
.	TRBV4-1	TRBJ2-7	once	CASSQGLGQYEQYF	TGCGCCAGCAGCCAAGGTTTAGGTCAATACGAGCAGTACTTC
.	TRBV6-6	TRBJ1-2	.	CVSSFPAGVLDGYTF	TGTGTCAGCAGTTTCCCGGCCGGGGTCTTAGATGGCTACACCTTC
TRBD1	TRBV29-1	TRBJ2-2	few	CSVRDRISGELFF	TGCAGCGTCCGGGACAGAATCAGCGGGGAGCTGTTTTTT